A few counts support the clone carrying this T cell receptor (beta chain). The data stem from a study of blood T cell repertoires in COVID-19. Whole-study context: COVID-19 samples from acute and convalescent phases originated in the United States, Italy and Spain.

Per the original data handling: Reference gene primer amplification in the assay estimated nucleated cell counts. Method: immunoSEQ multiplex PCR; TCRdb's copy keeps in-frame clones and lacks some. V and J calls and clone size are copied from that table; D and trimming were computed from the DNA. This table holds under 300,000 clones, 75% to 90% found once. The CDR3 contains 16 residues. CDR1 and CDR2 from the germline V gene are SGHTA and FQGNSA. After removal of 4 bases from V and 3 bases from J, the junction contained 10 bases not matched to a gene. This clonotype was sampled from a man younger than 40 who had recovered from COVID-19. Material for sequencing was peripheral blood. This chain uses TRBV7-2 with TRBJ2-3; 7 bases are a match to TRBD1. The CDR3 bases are TGTGCCAGCAGCTCCCGCTTGAGGGGGCCAACAGATACGCAGTATTTT. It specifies CASSSRLRGPTDTQYF.